This note documents a single T cell receptor (beta chain) sequence. Measured with immunoSEQ multiplex PCR; TCRdb has only the in-frame clones, and not every one. The data show 120,000 to 150,000 clones, around 93% seen once. Deletions cut 4 bases from V and 1 base from J, with 19 bases between. The germline V gene encodes CDR1 SGHAT and CDR2 FQNNGV. The CDR3 is made up of 17 amino acids. The data originate from a study of T cell responses to AZD1222 COVID-19 vaccine. The V and J genes are TRBV11-2 and TRBJ1-1; weak D call: TRBD1 (5 bases). This material consisted of peripheral blood, taken on day 0 of AZD1222 vaccination. The source of this sequence is an adult in good health. CDR3 DNA: TGTGCCAGCAGCTCCTGGGACCTCCCTCGACGGAACACTGAAGCTTTCTTT. Its translation is CASSSWDLPRRNTEAFF.